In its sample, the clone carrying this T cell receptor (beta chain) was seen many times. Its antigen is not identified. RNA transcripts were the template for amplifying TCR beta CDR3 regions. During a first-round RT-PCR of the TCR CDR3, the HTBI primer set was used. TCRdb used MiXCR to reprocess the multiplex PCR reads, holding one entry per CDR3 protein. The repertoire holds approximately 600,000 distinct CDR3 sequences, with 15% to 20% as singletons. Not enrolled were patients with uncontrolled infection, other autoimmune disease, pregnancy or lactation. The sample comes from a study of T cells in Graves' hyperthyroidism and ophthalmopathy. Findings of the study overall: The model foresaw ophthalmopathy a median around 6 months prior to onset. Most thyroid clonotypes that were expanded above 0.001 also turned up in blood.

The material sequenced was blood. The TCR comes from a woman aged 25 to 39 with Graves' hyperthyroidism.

CDR3 sequence: CASSEVGYGEQYF. CDR3 DNA: TGTGCCAGCAGTGAAGTGGGGTATGGCGAGCAGTACTTC. This chain uses TRBV6-1 with TRBJ2-7; no reliable D call. The CDR3 sequence is 13 residues long. V gave up 1 base and J gave up 6 bases, with 10 bases separating them. The germline gives CDR1 MNHNS, CDR2 SASEGT.